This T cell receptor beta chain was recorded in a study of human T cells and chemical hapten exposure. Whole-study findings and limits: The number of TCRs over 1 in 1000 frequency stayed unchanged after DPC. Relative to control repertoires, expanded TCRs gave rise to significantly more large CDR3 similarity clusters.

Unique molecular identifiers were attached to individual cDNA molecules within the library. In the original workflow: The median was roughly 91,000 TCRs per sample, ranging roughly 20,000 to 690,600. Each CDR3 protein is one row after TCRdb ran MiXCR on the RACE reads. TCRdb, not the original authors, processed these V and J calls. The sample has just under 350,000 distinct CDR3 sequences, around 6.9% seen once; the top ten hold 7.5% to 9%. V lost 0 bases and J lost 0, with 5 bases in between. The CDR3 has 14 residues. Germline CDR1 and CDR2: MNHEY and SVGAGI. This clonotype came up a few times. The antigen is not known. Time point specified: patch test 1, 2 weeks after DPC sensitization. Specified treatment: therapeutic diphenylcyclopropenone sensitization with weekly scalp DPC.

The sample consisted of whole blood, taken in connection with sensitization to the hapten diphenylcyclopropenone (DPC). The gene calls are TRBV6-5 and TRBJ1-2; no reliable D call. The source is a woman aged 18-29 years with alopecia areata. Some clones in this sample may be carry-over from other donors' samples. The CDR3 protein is CASSYSAANYGYTF. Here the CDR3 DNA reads TGTGCCAGCAGTTACTCGGCAGCTAACTATGGCTACACCTTC.